Listed below are T cell receptor beta chains from one sample, sequenced in a study of T-cell reconstitution after alpha-beta-depleted transplantation in children. TCRdb reprocessed the PCR reads with MiXCR, giving one entry per CDR3 protein. The data show around 270,000 distinct CDR3 sequences, about 9.5% seen once. The sample was PBMCs, taken before TCRalphabeta/CD19-depleted stem cell transplant. These receptors all come from a boy in the first two years of life with acute myeloid leukemia, due to receive a stem cell transplant. Both conserved end residues are part of each CDR3. The D gene is left open where the match is weak. Clone size is not always given. Where it is, it says once, few, many or a class for expanded clones.

>TRBV4-3|TRBJ2-1|many|.
CASSQLQGNEQFF
TGCGCCAGCAGCCAGCTACAAGGCAATGAGCAGTTCTTC
>TRBV28|TRBJ2-7|few|TRBD1
CANGYGTGPYEQYF
TGTGCCAACGGGTACGGGACAGGCCCCTACGAGCAGTACTTC
>TRBV11-2|TRBJ1-4|many|TRBD1
CASSQTPGDRNEKLFF
TGTGCCAGCAGCCAAACACCAGGGGACAGGAATGAAAAACTGTTTTTT
>TRBV24-1|TRBJ2-2|many|.
CATSEYRENTGELFF
TGTGCCACCAGTGAATACCGGGAGAACACCGGGGAGCTGTTTTTT
>TRBV20-1|TRBJ2-2|.|.
CSARQGSYTGELFF
TGCAGTGCTAGACAGGGCAGTTACACCGGGGAGCTGTTTTTT
>TRBV28|TRBJ2-2|few|TRBD1
CASRRGQANTGELFF
TGTGCCAGCAGAAGGGGACAGGCAAACACCGGGGAGCTGTTTTTT
>TRBV11-3|TRBJ2-1|.|.
CASSLDPTHNEQFF
TGTGCCAGCAGCTTAGACCCGACTCACAATGAGCAGTTCTTC
>TRBV11-2|TRBJ1-2|many|.
CASSLGSGSGGYTF
TGTGCCAGCAGCTTAGGATCGGGCTCTGGAGGCTACACCTTC
>TRBV7-2|TRBJ1-1|many|.
CASNPGRLNTEAFF
TGTGCCAGCAACCCGGGACGCTTGAACACTGAAGCTTTCTTT
>TRBV4-2|TRBJ2-3|many|.
CASSHKEGPDTQYF
TGTGCCAGCAGCCACAAAGAGGGCCCAGATACGCAGTATTTT
>TRBV3-1|TRBJ2-7|many|.
CASSQRRHSYEQYF
TGTGCCAGCAGCCAACGGAGACACTCCTACGAGCAGTACTTC
>TRBV28|TRBJ2-1|many|.
CASTRWDEQFF
TGTGCCAGCACCCGCTGGGATGAGCAGTTCTTC
>TRBV28|TRBJ2-2|many|.
CATGDTGELFF
TGTGCGACGGGAGATACCGGGGAGCTGTTTTTT
>TRBV9|TRBJ2-5|few|TRBD2
CASSARGTSDYETQYF
TGTGCCAGCAGCGCCCGTGGGACTAGCGATTACGAGACCCAGTACTTC
>TRBV28|TRBJ2-3|few|.
CASSFIGGFSTDTQYF
TGTGCCAGCAGTTTCATCGGCGGTTTCAGCACAGATACGCAGTATTTT
>TRBV11-2|TRBJ2-7|many|TRBD2
CASSLVPGSGGMGYYEQYF
TGTGCCAGCAGCTTAGTCCCTGGGAGCGGGGGCATGGGGTACTACGAGCAGTACTTC
>TRBV5-5|TRBJ2-6|many|.
CASSLQPGLSGANVLTF
TGTGCCAGCAGCTTGCAGCCGGGACTTTCTGGGGCCAACGTCCTGACTTTC
>TRBV6-2/TRBV6-3|TRBJ2-1|many|.
CASSYSPFVRRNEQFF
TGTGCCAGCAGTTACTCTCCCTTTGTGAGGCGAAATGAGCAGTTCTTC
>TRBV9|TRBJ1-4|few|.
CASSDGGQGGEKLFF
TGTGCCAGCAGCGACGGGGGGCAAGGAGGAGAAAAACTGTTTTTT
>TRBV7-3|TRBJ1-1|once|.
CASSFGEGTEAFF
TGTGCCAGCAGCTTCGGGGAAGGCACTGAAGCTTTCTTT
>TRBV5-1|TRBJ2-7|many|.
CASSSTGSYEQYF
TGCGCCAGCAGCTCGACAGGCTCCTACGAGCAGTACTTC
>TRBV5-1|TRBJ2-4|many|.
CASSLENIQYF
TGCGCCAGCAGCTTGGAAAACATTCAGTACTTC
>TRBV20-1|TRBJ2-3|few|TRBD2
CSARLAGDITDTQYF
TGCAGTGCGCGACTAGCGGGAGATATCACAGATACGCAGTATTTT
>TRBV5-5|TRBJ2-6|many|.
CASSLVPQSSGANVLTF
TGTGCCAGCAGCTTGGTGCCGCAGAGCTCTGGGGCCAACGTCCTGACTTTC
>TRBV5-1|TRBJ2-3|many|TRBD2
CASRLAGGSDTQYF
TGCGCCAGTCGACTAGCGGGGGGCTCAGATACGCAGTATTTT
>TRBV6-5|TRBJ2-7|many|TRBD1
CASSFRQGTYEQYF
TGTGCCAGCAGTTTCCGACAGGGAACCTACGAGCAGTACTTC
>TRBV5-1|TRBJ1-6|many|.
CASSLGVGDSPLHF
TGCGCCAGCAGCTTGGGGGTTGGGGATTCACCCCTCCACTTT
>TRBV29-1|TRBJ1-1|many|.
CSVVNAVNTEAFF
TGCAGCGTTGTGAATGCGGTGAACACTGAAGCTTTCTTT
>TRBV11-1|TRBJ2-1|many|TRBD2
CASRLRVRLAGGMNEQFF
TGTGCCAGCAGATTACGCGTGAGACTAGCGGGGGGGATGAATGAGCAGTTCTTC
>TRBV6-5|TRBJ2-5|many|.
CASSYSIQVQETQYF
TGTGCCAGCAGTTACTCGATCCAGGTTCAAGAGACCCAGTACTTC
>TRBV20-1|TRBJ1-2|few|.
CSWPLANYGYTF
TGCAGTTGGCCCCTGGCTAACTATGGCTACACCTTC
>TRBV12-3/TRBV12-4|TRBJ2-3|.|.
CASSFGPQPPTDTQYF
TGTGCCAGCAGTTTTGGACCCCAGCCCCCCACAGATACGCAGTATTTT
>TRBV6-2/TRBV6-3|TRBJ2-6|many|.
CASRRIPDIFPYSGANVLTF
TGTGCCAGCAGGCGGATTCCGGACATCTTCCCCTACTCTGGGGCCAACGTCCTGACTTTC
>TRBV7-2|TRBJ1-2|.|.
CAKAGEDYGYTF
TGTGCCAAGGCAGGGGAAGACTATGGCTACACCTTC
>TRBV24-1|TRBJ2-7|many|.
CATSDKEYEQYF
TGTGCCACCAGTGATAAGGAATACGAGCAGTACTTC
>TRBV5-1|TRBJ2-7|many|TRBD1
CASSVGQGHYEQYF
TGCGCCAGCAGCGTGGGACAGGGTCACTACGAGCAGTACTTC
>TRBV7-2|TRBJ2-1|many|TRBD2
CASSLRRTSGALYNEQFF
TGTGCCAGCAGCTTACGGCGGACTAGCGGGGCCTTATACAATGAGCAGTTCTTC
>TRBV19|TRBJ2-1|few|TRBD2
CASSMGTRTINEQFF
TGTGCCAGTAGTATGGGGACTAGAACAATCAATGAGCAGTTCTTC
>TRBV7-2|TRBJ2-4|many|.
CASSLRGADQGSIQYF
TGTGCCAGCAGCTTGAGGGGGGCCGACCAGGGAAGCATTCAGTACTTC
>TRBV6-2/TRBV6-3|TRBJ2-7|.|.
CASSWGPVEQYF
TGTGCCAGCAGCTGGGGACCCGTCGAGCAGTACTTC
>TRBV12-3/TRBV12-4|TRBJ2-2|.|TRBD2
CASSPGTSKTGELFF
TGTGCCAGCAGTCCCGGGACTAGCAAAACCGGGGAGCTGTTTTTT
>TRBV20-1|TRBJ2-2|many|.
CSARDTGELFF
TGCAGTGCTAGAGACACCGGGGAGCTGTTTTTT
>TRBV27|TRBJ2-1|.|TRBD2
CASSNQRGAYNEQFF
TGTGCCAGCAGTAACCAGCGGGGGGCCTACAATGAGCAGTTCTTC
>TRBV29-1|TRBJ2-7|many|TRBD1
CSGTGQSSYEQYF
TGCAGCGGCACGGGACAGAGCTCCTACGAGCAGTACTTC
>TRBV20-1|TRBJ1-2|many|.
CSARAGPAFYGYTF
TGCAGTGCTAGAGCAGGTCCAGCTTTCTATGGCTACACCTTC
>TRBV18|TRBJ1-2|.|.
CASSPGTTLYGYTF
TGTGCCAGCTCACCAGGGACAACCCTCTATGGCTACACCTTC
>TRBV3-1|TRBJ2-7|.|.
CATSQVWGPHYEQYF
TGTGCCACCAGCCAAGTCTGGGGACCGCACTACGAGCAGTACTTC
>TRBV18|TRBJ2-7|.|TRBD2
CASSPVAGPTYEQYF
TGTGCCAGCTCACCGGTAGCGGGACCTACCTACGAGCAGTACTTC
>TRBV28|TRBJ1-1|many|.
CASSLWQKEHWEAFF
TGTGCCAGCAGTTTATGGCAGAAAGAACACTGGGAAGCTTTCTTT
>TRBV7-8|TRBJ1-5|many|.
CASRGGGSNQPQHF
TGTGCCAGCCGTGGTGGGGGGAGCAATCAGCCCCAGCATTTT
>TRBV7-9|TRBJ2-7|many|.
CASSFEQGGYEQYF
TGTGCCAGCAGCTTCGAACAGGGTGGGTACGAGCAGTACTTC
>TRBV6-5|TRBJ2-7|.|.
CASSYSAGPYEQYF
TGTGCCAGCAGTTACTCGGCAGGACCCTACGAGCAGTACTTC
>TRBV9|TRBJ2-5|few|.
CASSEWGAPQETQYF
TGTGCCAGCAGCGAATGGGGGGCGCCCCAAGAGACCCAGTACTTC
>TRBV12-3/TRBV12-4|TRBJ2-3|many|.
CASRPPSSTDTQYF
TGTGCCAGCAGGCCCCCGTCTAGCACAGATACGCAGTATTTT
>TRBV5-1|TRBJ2-5|many|.
CASHGTAGTQYF
TGCGCCAGTCACGGGACAGCGGGGACCCAGTACTTC
>TRBV7-2|TRBJ2-7|many|.
CASSLALGIAYEQYF
TGTGCCAGCAGCTTAGCGCTCGGTATAGCCTACGAGCAGTACTTC
>TRBV20-1|TRBJ1-1|many|.
CSAAPGASTEAFF
TGCAGTGCGGCGCCCGGGGCCAGCACTGAAGCTTTCTTT
>TRBV5-4|TRBJ2-6|many|TRBD1
CASSLAGTGVSGANVLTF
TGTGCCAGCAGCTTGGCCGGGACAGGGGTCTCTGGGGCCAACGTCCTGACTTTC
>TRBV7-2|TRBJ2-1|few|TRBD1
CASSPDRDPHRNNEQFF
TGTGCCAGCAGCCCCGACAGGGACCCCCATAGAAACAATGAGCAGTTCTTC